The present T cell receptor (beta chain) was sequenced within a study of T cells in Graves' hyperthyroidism and ophthalmopathy. Looked up from germline, CDR1 is ENHRY and CDR2 is SYGVKD. This CDR3 spans 15 amino acids. The ends lost 8 bases at V and 3 bases at J; junction bases unmatched: 6. There were TCR beta CDR3 regions amplified from RNA transcripts. When the TCR CDR3 underwent first-round RT-PCR, the HTBI primer set was used. TCRdb called the multiplex PCR reads again in MiXCR, with one record for every CDR3 protein. The data show around 570,000 distinct CDR3 sequences, 15% to 20% seen once. Study-level results: The authors' 13 V-J model separated ophthalmopathy from stable hyperthyroidism.

The diagnoses drew upon clinical symptoms, serum thyroxine and TRAb, thyroid ultrasound and orbital computed tomography. Turning to this clonotype: What it binds is unknown.

V gene TRBV10-3 combines with J gene TRBJ2-2; TRBD1 matches 10 bases. Input material: blood. This TCR was sampled from a man between 40 and 49 years old with Graves' ophthalmopathy. CDR3 loop: CAIGRTGGDTGELFF. The CDR3 DNA reads TGTGCCATCGGGAGGACAGGGGGGGACACCGGGGAGCTGTTTTTT.